This passage covers 31 T cell receptor beta chains from one sample sequenced in a study of cytomegalovirus exposure and HLA in healthy donors. Repertoires were generated with immunoSEQ multiplex PCR, while TCRdb's copy carries only in-frame clones and drops some. The profile covers around 250,000 clones, with around 87% appearing a single time and more than 0.35% taken by the ten largest. Sample: PBMCs. Receptor source: a woman younger than 30 in good health and CMV-seronegative.

This chain uses TRBV4-3 with TRBJ1-5, with a weak D call TRBD1 (5 bases). Trimming stripped 0 bases from V and 5 bases from J, with 14 bases between. CDR1 is LGHNA, CDR2 YSLEER, per germline. The CDR3 is 16 residues long. The CDR3 region has the DNA TGCGCCAGCAGCCAAGATACGTCGGGGGGTTATCAGCCCCAGCATTTT. This sequence encodes CASSQDTSGGYQPQHF.

This clone was observed a single time. One end of the junction fails to match germline, which may point to a read error. The chain employs TRBV28 and TRBJ2-3; TRBD2 matches 11 bases. Germline V CDR1 and CDR2: MDHEN, SYDVKM. The length of the CDR3 is 15 residues. The CDR3 loop reads CASILAGGPTDTQYF. CDR3 DNA sequence: TGTGCCAGCATTTTAGCGGGGGGGCCCACAGATACGCAGTATTTT.

This chain uses TRBV27 with TRBJ2-3; 9 bases are shared with TRBD2. The CDR3 runs 17 residues. The V segment lost 2 bases and the J segment 3 bases; nucleotides outside the gene matches: 9. Per germline, CDR1 MNHEY and CDR2 SMNVEV (reference sequence). CDR3 bases: TGTGCCAGCAGTTTAACCCATAGCGGGGGAGCGACAGATACGCAGTATTTT. Its translation is CASSLTHSGGATDTQYF.

The chain joins TRBV9 to TRBJ1-1; D unclear. V shed 0 bases and J shed 0 bases, with 9 bases lying between them. This CDR3 spans 15 amino acids. Germline assignment: CDR1 SGDLS and CDR2 YYNGEE. CDR3 DNA: TGTGCCAGCAGCGTAGGCGGCAGACTGAACACTGAAGCTTTCTTT. As protein: CASSVGGRLNTEAFF.

This clone is a singleton in its sample. The V call is TRBV19, the J call TRBJ2-3; TRBD2 matches 8 bases. The length of the CDR3 is 13 residues. Germline CDR1 is LNHDA and CDR2 is SQIVND (reference sequence). With V trimmed by 7 bases and J by 12 bases, 12 bases remained unmatched. The CDR3 loop reads CASTMRSGGSQYF. For the CDR3, the DNA is TGTGCCAGTACCATGAGGAGCGGGGGCTCCCAGTATTTT.

DNA of the CDR3: TGTGCCAGCAGTTTAATGGGGGGACGGTACAATGAGCAGTTCTTC. Encoded protein: CASSLMGGRYNEQFF. The chain employs TRBV28 and TRBJ2-1; D is possibly TRBD2 (6 bases). This CDR3 comprises 15 residues. The germline V gene encodes CDR1 MDHEN and CDR2 SYDVKM. V gave up 2 bases and J gave up 4 bases, with 12 bases separating them. Supplemented by reference TRBV28 and TRBJ2-1, the full variable domain reads DVKVTQSSRYLVKRTGEKVFLECVQDMDHENMFWYRQDPGLGLRLIYFSYDVKMKEKGDIPEGYSVSREKKERFSLILESASTNQTSMYLCASSLMGGRYNEQFFGPGTRLTVL.

This rearrangement joins TRBV9 to TRBJ1-2; 9 bases fit TRBD1. The germline V gene encodes CDR1 SGDLS and CDR2 YYNGEE. There are 14 residues in the CDR3. Germline trimming cut 3 bases from V and 4 bases from J; bases unmatched to any gene: 4. The DNA of the CDR3 is TGTGCCAGCAGCGAGGGACAGGGTAGCTATGGCTACACCTTC. This gives the protein CASSEGQGSYGYTF.

The rearrangement links TRBV28 to TRBJ2-5; perhaps TRBD2 as D (6 bases). Per the germline V gene, CDR1 is MDHEN and CDR2 is SYDVKM. This CDR3 comprises 14 residues. V lost 1 base to trimming and J lost 6 bases, with 12 bases between them. CDR3 sequence: CASSLSGEVKTQYF. The CDR3 nucleotides are TGTGCCAGCAGTTTATCTGGGGAGGTGAAGACCCAGTACTTC.

The V and J genes are TRBV9 and TRBJ2-7; TRBD2 is a possible D gene (6 bases). The CDR3 extends over 13 amino acids. Between the trimmed V and J ends, which lost 3 bases and 1 base, there was a span of 8 bases. Germline V gene sequence: CDR1 SGDLS, CDR2 YYNGEE. CDR3 residues: CASSAGDSYEQYF. CDR3 sequence (DNA): TGTGCCAGCAGCGCGGGGGATTCCTACGAGCAGTACTTC.

The rearrangement links TRBV10-3 to TRBJ1-5; tentatively, D is TRBD1 (6 bases). CDR3 size: 14 residues. V was shortened by 4 bases and J by 7 bases, with 14 bases between the two germline ends. CDR1 ENHRY and CDR2 SYGVKD come from the germline V gene. Here the CDR3 reads CAISGDTHDQPQHF. DNA for the CDR3: TGTGCCATCAGTGGGGACACCCACGACCAGCCCCAGCATTTT.

CDR3 sequence (DNA): TGTGCCAGCAGCGTAGGGGCAGGGCAGGGGGCTGAAGCTTTCTTT. Amino acid sequence: CASSVGAGQGAEAFF. The rearrangement joins TRBV9 to TRBJ1-1, with 7 positions matching TRBD1. Germline lookup yields CDR1 SGDLS and CDR2 YYNGEE. The CDR3 spans 15 residues. J was trimmed by 6 bases and V by 0 bases; bases with no gene match: 8.

This sequence joins TRBV28 and TRBJ2-5; possibly TRBD1 for D (6 bases). CDR3 length: 14 amino acids. Trimming removed 7 bases from V and 5 bases from J, with 17 bases in between. CDR1 is MDHEN and CDR2 is SYDVKM in the germline V gene. CDR3 in amino acids: CASTAGVYIETQYF. For the CDR3, the DNA is TGTGCCAGCACCGCAGGGGTTTACATCGAGACCCAGTACTTC.

This chain connects TRBV6-5 to TRBJ2-1; D possibly corresponds to TRBD1 (6 bases). V was shortened by 8 bases and J by 6 bases, with 11 bases between the two germline ends. The CDR3 is 12 residues long. CDR1 is MNHEY and CDR2 is SVGAGI in the germline V gene. CDR3 residues: CASQGSGNEQFF. CDR3 DNA sequence: TGTGCCAGCCAGGGGTCGGGCAATGAGCAGTTCTTC.

The V and J genes are TRBV11-1 and TRBJ2-7; 7 bases match TRBD1. The V gene end was trimmed by 1 base and the J gene end by 3 bases; junction bases not matched to a gene: 3. The V gene's germline CDR1 is SGHAT and CDR2 FQDESV (reference sequence). The length of the CDR3 is 14 residues. In DNA, the CDR3 is TGTGCCAGCAGCTTAGGGACAGGAAACTACGAGCAGTACGTC. It encodes CASSLGTGNYEQYV.

This rearrangement joins TRBV7-9 to TRBJ1-1; no clear D gene. Germline CDR1 reads SEHNR; CDR2 reads FQNEAQ (reference sequence). Trimming took 1 base from V and 6 from J, leaving 9 bases between them. This CDR3 is built from 13 residues. CDR3 in amino acids: CASSLGGPAEAFF. DNA of the CDR3: TGTGCCAGCAGCTTAGGAGGGCCCGCTGAAGCTTTCTTT.

The J gene is TRBJ1-1, the V gene TRBV11-2, with TRBD1 matching 11 bases. Unmatched junction bases numbered 6, after V lost 3 bases and J lost 3 bases. This CDR3 contains 16 residues. The V gene's germline CDR1 is SGHAT and CDR2 FQNNGV. The CDR3 DNA is TGTGCCAGCAGCTTTCGGACAGGGGGCGCGGACACTGAAGCTTTCTTT. Translating it yields CASSFRTGGADTEAFF.

The chain has TRBV20-1 and TRBJ1-4; D is ambiguous. The CDR3 runs 10 residues. Per the germline V gene, CDR1 is DFQATT and CDR2 is SNEGSKA (reference sequence). Trimming pared 3 bases from V and 8 bases from J, leaving 4 bases between. The CDR3 protein is CSASLEKLFF. The CDR3 coding sequence is TGCAGTGCTAGTTTAGAAAAACTGTTTTTT.

The chain is built from TRBV7-9 and TRBJ1-4; D call uncertain. Trimming took 1 base from V and 10 from J, leaving 10 bases between them. CDR1 and CDR2 (germline): SEHNR, FQNEAQ (reference sequence). There are 13 residues in the CDR3. CDR3 coding DNA: TGTGCCAGCAGCTTAGGGTCGCGGGTAAAACTGTTTTTT. Protein: CASSLGSRVKLFF.

The rearrangement links TRBV28 to TRBJ1-5; D might be TRBD1 (6 bases). Per the germline V gene, CDR1 is MDHEN and CDR2 is SYDVKM. This CDR3 has 14 amino acids. Trimming removed 5 bases from V and 5 bases from J, with 13 bases in between. In DNA, the CDR3 is TGTGCCAGCAGTCTAGGACAGATTCATCAGCCCCAGCATTTT. Its translation: CASSLGQIHQPQHF.

CDR3 nucleotide sequence: TGTGCCAGCAGCTCGGGACAGCTTAATGAAAAACTGTTTTTT. The encoded protein is CASSSGQLNEKLFF. The genes are TRBV5-6 and TRBJ1-4; 7 bases are a match to TRBD1. This CDR3 region has 14 residues. Per the germline V gene, CDR1 is SGHDT and CDR2 is YYEEEE. The trim removed 3 bases at V and 4 bases at J, leaving 3 bases unmatched.

This chain uses TRBV27 with TRBJ1-2; D perhaps matches TRBD1 (5 bases). CDR1 and CDR2 from the germline V gene are MNHEY and SMNVEV (reference sequence). CDR3 length: 13 amino acids. Trimming pared 0 bases from V and 6 bases from J, leaving 8 bases between. CDR3 sequence: CASSLSGRDGYTF. The CDR3 nucleotides read TGTGCCAGCAGTTTATCGGGCAGGGATGGCTACACCTTC.

The V gene is TRBV5-1, the J gene TRBJ2-5; a possible D gene is TRBD1 (6 bases). Trimming removed 0 bases from V and 5 bases from J, with 8 bases in between. This CDR3 comprises 13 residues. Germline CDR1 and CDR2: SGHRS and YFSETQ. The CDR3 nucleotides read TGCGCCAGCAGCTTGGCCACAGGGGAGACCCAGTACTTC. It translates to CASSLATGETQYF.

CDR3 DNA: TGCGCCAGCAGCCCGCCTGGGGCGAACTATGGCTACACCTTC. Amino acid sequence: CASSPPGANYGYTF. The chain is built from TRBV5-1 and TRBJ1-2, with a weak D call TRBD1 (5 bases). This CDR3 is 14 amino acids long. Germline CDR1 is SGHRS and CDR2 is YFSETQ. V lost 4 bases and J lost 2, with 12 bases in between.

This chain joins TRBV4-1 and TRBJ1-1; 7 nucleotides agree with TRBD1. Per the germline V gene, CDR1 is MGHRA and CDR2 is YSYEKL. V lost 3 bases and J lost 0; bases outside the gene matches: 4. This CDR3 has 15 amino acids. The CDR3 sequence is CASSHPQGMNTEAFF. The CDR3 DNA is TGCGCCAGCAGCCACCCACAGGGGATGAACACTGAAGCTTTCTTT.

This clone has just a few counts. The chain links TRBV9 to TRBJ1-6; no clear D gene. Trimming left V 0 bases short and J 7 bases short, with 5 bases between. Germline assignment: CDR1 SGDLS and CDR2 YYNGEE. CDR3 size: 13 residues. CDR3 residues: CASSVGGNSPLHF. CDR3 sequence (DNA): TGTGCCAGCAGCGTAGGAGGGAATTCACCCCTCCACTTT.

The rearrangement joins TRBV14 to TRBJ1-1; 7 positions agree with TRBD1. Germline lookup yields CDR1 SGHDN and CDR2 FVKESK. J lost 6 bases, V lost 4 bases, and 5 bases had no gene match. The CDR3 extends over 13 amino acids. This chain's CDR3 is CASSLTRGSEAFF. Here the CDR3 DNA reads TGTGCCAGCAGCCTCACCAGGGGGTCTGAAGCTTTCTTT.

The chain has TRBV28 and TRBJ2-1; 12 nucleotides line up with TRBD2. V trimming: 5 bases; J trimming: 4 bases; junction bases outside the gene matches: 18. Looked up from germline, CDR1 is MDHEN and CDR2 is SYDVKM. The CDR3 covers 20 residues. CDR3 in amino acids: CASSQLPGLAGPEGYNEQFF. The CDR3 DNA reads TGTGCCAGCAGTCAGCTACCGGGACTAGCGGGCCCCGAAGGGTACAATGAGCAGTTCTTC.

This chain links TRBV28 with TRBJ2-5, with D possibly matching TRBD2 (5 bases). Germline lookup yields CDR1 MDHEN and CDR2 SYDVKM. The ends were cut back, 5 bases at V and 4 bases at J, with 14 bases in the middle. The CDR3 extends over 14 amino acids. CDR3 sequence reads: CASSTPLAGETQYF. The CDR3 DNA reads TGTGCCAGCAGTACGCCTTTGGCGGGAGAGACCCAGTACTTC.

This clone was counted between two and nine times. V gene TRBV18 combines with J gene TRBJ2-7; 9 bases align to TRBD1. CDR1 is KGHSH, CDR2 LQKENI, per germline. The CDR3 sequence is 15 residues long. J was trimmed by 5 bases and V by 3 bases; bases with no gene match: 8. Written as DNA, the CDR3 is TGTGCCAGCTCACCTCCGGGACAGGGCGGCCACGAGCAGTACTTC. As protein: CASSPPGQGGHEQYF.

The chain couples TRBV5-5 to TRBJ1-2, with D perhaps TRBD1 (6 bases). Looked up from germline, CDR1 is SGHKS and CDR2 is YYEKEE (reference sequence). V was clipped by 4 bases and J by 4 bases, with 14 bases between them. The length of the CDR3 is 14 residues. The CDR3 bases are TGTGCCAGCAGCCCTAAGACAGGCTTCTATGGCTACACCTTC. Its protein product is CASSPKTGFYGYTF.

The rearrangement links TRBV27 to TRBJ1-6; 7 positions agree with TRBD1. With V trimmed by 4 bases and J by 7 bases, 19 bases remained unmatched. Germline V lookup: CDR1 MNHEY, CDR2 SMNVEV (reference sequence). The CDR3 consists of 19 residues. The CDR3 DNA reads as TGTGCCAGCAGTTCCCTCAATCCCGGCGCAGGGGGTCGGAATTCACCCCTCCACTTT. Residues: CASSSLNPGAGGRNSPLHF.